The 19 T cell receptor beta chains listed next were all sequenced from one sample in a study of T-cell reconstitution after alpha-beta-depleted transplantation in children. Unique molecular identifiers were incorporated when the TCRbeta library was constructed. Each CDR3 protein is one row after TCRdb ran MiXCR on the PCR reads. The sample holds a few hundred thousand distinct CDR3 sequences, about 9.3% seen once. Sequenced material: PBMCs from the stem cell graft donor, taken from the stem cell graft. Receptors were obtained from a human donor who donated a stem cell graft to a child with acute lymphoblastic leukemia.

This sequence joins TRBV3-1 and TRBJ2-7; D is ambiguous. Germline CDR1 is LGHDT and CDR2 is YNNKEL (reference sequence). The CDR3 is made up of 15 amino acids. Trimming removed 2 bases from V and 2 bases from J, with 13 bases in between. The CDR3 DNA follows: TGTGCCAGCAGCCAAAAGGATTGGGTTACCTACGAGCAGTACTTC. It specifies CASSQKDWVTYEQYF.

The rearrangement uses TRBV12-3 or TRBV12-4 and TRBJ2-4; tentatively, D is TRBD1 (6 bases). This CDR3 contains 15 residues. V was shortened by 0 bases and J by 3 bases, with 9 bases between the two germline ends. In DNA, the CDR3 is TGTGCCAGCAGTTTAGCAGGGGGTGGCAAAAACATTCAGTACTTC. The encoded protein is CASSLAGGGKNIQYF.

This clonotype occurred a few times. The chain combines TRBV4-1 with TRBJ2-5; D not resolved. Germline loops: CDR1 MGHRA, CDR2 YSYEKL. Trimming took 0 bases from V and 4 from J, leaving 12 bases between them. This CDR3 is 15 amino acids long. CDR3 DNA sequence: TGCGCCAGCAGCCAAGAAGGAACCCAGCGAGAGACCCAGTACTTC. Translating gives CASSQEGTQRETQYF.

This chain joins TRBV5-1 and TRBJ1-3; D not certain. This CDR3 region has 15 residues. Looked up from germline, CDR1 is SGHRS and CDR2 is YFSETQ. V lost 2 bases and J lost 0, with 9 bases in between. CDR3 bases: TGCGCCAGCAGCTTAGAGGGCATCTCTGGAAACACCATATATTTT. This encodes CASSLEGISGNTIYF.

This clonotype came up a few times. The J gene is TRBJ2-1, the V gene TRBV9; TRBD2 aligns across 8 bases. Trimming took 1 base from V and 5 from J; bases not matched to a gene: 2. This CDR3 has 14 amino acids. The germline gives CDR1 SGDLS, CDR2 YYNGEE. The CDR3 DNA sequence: TGTGCCAGCAGCGTAAGGACTAGCAACAATGAGCAGTTCTTC. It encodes CASSVRTSNNEQFF.

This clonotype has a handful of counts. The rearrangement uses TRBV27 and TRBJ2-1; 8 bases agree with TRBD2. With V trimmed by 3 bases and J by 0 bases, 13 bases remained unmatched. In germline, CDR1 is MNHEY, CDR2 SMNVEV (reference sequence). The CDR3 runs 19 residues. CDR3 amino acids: CASSFYGTGLASSYNEQFF. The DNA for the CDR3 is TGTGCCAGCAGTTTTTATGGGACTGGACTAGCTAGCTCCTACAATGAGCAGTTCTTC.

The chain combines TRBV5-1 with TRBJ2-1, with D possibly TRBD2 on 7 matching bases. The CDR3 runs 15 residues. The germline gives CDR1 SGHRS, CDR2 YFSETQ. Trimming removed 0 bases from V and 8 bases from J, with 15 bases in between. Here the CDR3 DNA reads TGCGCCAGCAGCTTGGGCCGGGGGGCGCGTGATGAGCAGTTCTTC. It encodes CASSLGRGARDEQFF.

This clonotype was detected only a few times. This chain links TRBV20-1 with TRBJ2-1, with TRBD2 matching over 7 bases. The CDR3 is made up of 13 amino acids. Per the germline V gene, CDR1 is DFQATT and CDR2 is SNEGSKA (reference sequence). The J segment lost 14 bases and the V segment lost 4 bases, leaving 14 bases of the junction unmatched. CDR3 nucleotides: TGCAGTGCTACAATCCCGGGACTACCATCAGAGTTCTTC. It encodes CSATIPGLPSEFF.

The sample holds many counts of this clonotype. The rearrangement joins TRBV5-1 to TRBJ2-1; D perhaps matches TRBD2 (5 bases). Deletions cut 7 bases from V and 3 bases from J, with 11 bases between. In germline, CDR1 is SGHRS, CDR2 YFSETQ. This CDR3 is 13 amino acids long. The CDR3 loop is CASVGLNYNEQFF. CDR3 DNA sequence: TGCGCCAGCGTCGGACTTAACTACAATGAGCAGTTCTTC. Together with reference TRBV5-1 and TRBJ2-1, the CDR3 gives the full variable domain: KAGVTQTPRYLIKTRGQQVTLSCSPISGHRSVSWYQQTPGQGLQFLFEYFSETQRNKGNFPGRFSGRQFSNSRSEMNVSTLELGDSALYLCASVGLNYNEQFFGPGTRLTVL.

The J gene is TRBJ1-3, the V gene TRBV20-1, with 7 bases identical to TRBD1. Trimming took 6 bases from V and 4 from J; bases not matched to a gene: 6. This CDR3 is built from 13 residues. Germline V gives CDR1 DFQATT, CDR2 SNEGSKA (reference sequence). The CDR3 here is CSAGQEGGNTIYF. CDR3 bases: TGCAGTGCCGGACAGGAGGGAGGAAACACCATATATTTT.

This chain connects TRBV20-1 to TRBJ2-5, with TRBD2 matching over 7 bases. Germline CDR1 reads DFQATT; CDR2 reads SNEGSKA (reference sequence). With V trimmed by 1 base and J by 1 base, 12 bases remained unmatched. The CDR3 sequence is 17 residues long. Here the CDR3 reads CSARATEEGGFQETQYF. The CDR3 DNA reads TGCAGTGCTAGAGCGACGGAGGAGGGAGGGTTCCAAGAGACCCAGTACTTC.

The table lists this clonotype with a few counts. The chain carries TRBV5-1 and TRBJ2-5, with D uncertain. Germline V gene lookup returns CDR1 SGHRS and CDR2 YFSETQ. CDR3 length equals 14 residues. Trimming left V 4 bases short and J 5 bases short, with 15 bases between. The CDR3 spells CASSALQVGETQYF. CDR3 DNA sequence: TGCGCCAGCAGCGCCCTCCAAGTTGGGGAGACCCAGTACTTC.

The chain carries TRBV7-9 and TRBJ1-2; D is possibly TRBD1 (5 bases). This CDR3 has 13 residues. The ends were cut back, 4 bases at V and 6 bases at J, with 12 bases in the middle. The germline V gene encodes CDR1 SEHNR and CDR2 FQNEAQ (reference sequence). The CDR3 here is CASSSVGDNGYTF. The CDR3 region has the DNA TGTGCCAGCAGCTCCGTGGGGGATAATGGCTACACCTTC.

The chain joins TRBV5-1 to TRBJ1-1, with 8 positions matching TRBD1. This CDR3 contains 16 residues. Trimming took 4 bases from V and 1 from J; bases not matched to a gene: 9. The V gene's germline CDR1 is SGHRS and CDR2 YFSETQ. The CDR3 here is CASSLFQGAGNTEAFF. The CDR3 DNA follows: TGCGCCAGCAGCCTCTTCCAGGGGGCTGGGAACACTGAAGCTTTCTTT.

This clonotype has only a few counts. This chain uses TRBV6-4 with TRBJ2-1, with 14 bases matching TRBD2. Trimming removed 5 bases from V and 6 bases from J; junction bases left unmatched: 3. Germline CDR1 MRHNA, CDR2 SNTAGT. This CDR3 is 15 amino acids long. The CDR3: CASSLTSGRVNEQFF. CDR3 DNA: TGTGCCAGCAGTTTGACTAGCGGGAGGGTCAATGAGCAGTTCTTC.

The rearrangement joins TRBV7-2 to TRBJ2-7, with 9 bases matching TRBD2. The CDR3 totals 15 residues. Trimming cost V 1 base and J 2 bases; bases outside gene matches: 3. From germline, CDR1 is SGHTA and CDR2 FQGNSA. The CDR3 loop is CASSLGSGRPYEQYF. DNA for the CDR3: TGTGCCAGCAGCTTAGGTAGCGGGAGACCCTACGAGCAGTACTTC.

CDR3 sequence: CATSAYSGGDEQYF. CDR3 sequence (DNA): TGTGCCACCAGCGCCTATAGCGGGGGCGACGAGCAGTACTTC. The V and J genes are TRBV15 and TRBJ2-7; 9 nucleotides agree with TRBD2. The germline V gene has CDR1 LNHNV and CDR2 YYDKDF (reference sequence). V dropped 5 bases and J dropped 5; count of bases not matched to a gene: 7. The CDR3 is 14 amino acids.

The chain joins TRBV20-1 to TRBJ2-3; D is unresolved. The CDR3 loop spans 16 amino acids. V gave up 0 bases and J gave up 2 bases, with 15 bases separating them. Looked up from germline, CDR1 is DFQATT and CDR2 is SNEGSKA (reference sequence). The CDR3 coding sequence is TGCAGTGCTAGAGAAACGGTCAAGGACCTCACAGATACGCAGTATTTT. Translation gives CSARETVKDLTDTQYF.

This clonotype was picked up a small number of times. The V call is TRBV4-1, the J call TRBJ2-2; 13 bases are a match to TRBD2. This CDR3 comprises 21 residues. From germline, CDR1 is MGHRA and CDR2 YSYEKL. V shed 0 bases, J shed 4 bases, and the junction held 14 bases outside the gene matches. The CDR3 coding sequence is TGCGCCAGCAGCCAAGAGCGCGGCCGACTAGCGGGAGGCCATGGCACCGGGGAGCTGTTTTTT. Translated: CASSQERGRLAGGHGTGELFF.